The rows below give T cell receptor beta chains drawn from one sample of a study of identical twins. MiXCR, applied by TCRdb to the 5' RACE reads, yields one record per CDR3 protein. Among roughly 1,500,000 distinct CDR3 sequences listed, around a third were seen once. Sequenced sample: cord blood. The receptor set was obtained from a newborn girl in good health. The CDR3 runs from the conserved cysteine through the conserved F or W. A D gene is named only where the DNA matches it firmly. Some rows mark clone size as missing; the rest say once, few, many or name a class of expanded clone.

TRBJ2-3 | TRBD2 | few | TRBV5-5 | CASSLWTSGGAGDTQYF | TGTGCCAGCAGCTTGTGGACTAGCGGGGGGGCCGGAGATACGCAGTATTTT
TRBJ2-6 | NA | few | TRBV2 | CASSEQGGFSANVLTF | TGTGCCAGCAGTGAACAGGGGGGATTTAGCGCCAACGTCCTGACTTTC
TRBJ2-7 | NA | NA | TRBV5-6 | CASSFPRGVTQYF | TGTGCCAGCAGCTTCCCTCGTGGGGTTACGCAGTACTTC
TRBJ2-7 | TRBD1 | many | TRBV7-2 | CASSLGDRVYEQYF | TGTGCCAGCAGCTTAGGGGACAGGGTATACGAGCAGTACTTC
TRBJ1-4 | TRBD1 | NA | TRBV6-1 | CASSGDRGFEKLFF | TGTGCCAGCAGTGGGGACAGGGGGTTTGAAAAACTGTTTTTT
TRBJ1-1 | TRBD1 | few | TRBV2 | CASSRGTGPMNTEAFF | TGTGCCAGCAGCAGGGGGACAGGGCCTATGAACACTGAAGCTTTCTTT
TRBJ2-1 | NA | NA | TRBV13 | CASSFEGGRYEQFF | TGTGCCAGCAGCTTTGAGGGGGGGCGGTATGAGCAGTTCTTC
TRBJ1-2 | TRBD1 | NA | TRBV28 | CASSSFDRGLYGYTF | TGTGCCAGCAGTTCATTCGACAGGGGCCTCTATGGCTACACCTTC
TRBJ2-1 | TRBD2 | NA | TRBV20-1 | CSASGLAGEGQFF | TGCAGTGCTTCGGGACTAGCGGGGGAGGGGCAGTTCTTC
TRBJ2-1 | TRBD2 | few | TRBV20-1 | CSARPRGLAVFGNEQFF | TGCAGTGCTAGACCACGGGGACTAGCGGTATTCGGGAATGAGCAGTTCTTC
TRBJ1-2 | NA | NA | TRBV20-1 | CSARGAGAYGYTF | TGCAGTGCTAGAGGGGCGGGGGCCTATGGCTACACCTTC
TRBJ2-3 | TRBD2 | NA | TRBV6-2/TRBV6-3 | CASSYSTDFGGATDTQYF | TGTGCCAGCAGTTACTCGACGGATTTCGGGGGGGCCACAGATACGCAGTATTTT
TRBJ2-3 | TRBD2 | NA | TRBV12-3/TRBV12-4 | CASSSRLADVQYF | TGTGCCAGCAGTTCCAGACTAGCAGATGTGCAGTATTTT
TRBJ1-4 | TRBD1 | NA | TRBV25-1 | CASSESRGLWSEKLFF | TGTGCCAGCAGTGAAAGCAGGGGGCTCTGGAGTGAAAAACTGTTTTTT
TRBJ2-7 | NA | NA | TRBV28 | CASRASGLFYEQYF | TGTGCCAGCAGAGCGAGCGGGCTCTTCTACGAGCAGTACTTC
TRBJ2-5 | NA | NA | TRBV4-2 | CASSPASLAFAIETQYF | TGTGCCAGCAGCCCCGCATCACTAGCCTTTGCAATTGAGACCCAGTACTTC
TRBJ2-1 | TRBD2 | NA | TRBV28 | CASSFFFLAGKTANEQFF | TGTGCCAGCAGTTTTTTTTTTCTAGCGGGAAAAACTGCCAATGAGCAGTTCTTC
TRBJ2-1 | NA | NA | TRBV11-1 | CASSLTVRPRGDEQFF | TGTGCCAGCAGCTTAACCGTCCGGCCGAGGGGGGATGAGCAGTTCTTC
TRBJ2-1 | TRBD2 | NA | TRBV20-1 | CSALLSGSSYDEQFF | TGCAGTGCTCTCCTTAGCGGGAGCTCCTACGATGAGCAGTTCTTC
TRBJ2-7 | TRBD1 | few | TRBV20-1 | CSAGTGPNYEQYF | TGCAGTGCAGGGACAGGCCCCAACTACGAGCAGTACTTC
TRBJ2-1 | NA | NA | TRBV10-3 | CAISVSQDGYNEQFF | TGTGCCATCAGTGTGTCGCAGGACGGTTACAACGAGCAGTTCTTC
TRBJ1-6 | NA | few | TRBV7-2 | CASSTSRGSPLHF | TGTGCCAGCAGCACTAGTCGAGGTTCACCCCTCCACTTT
TRBJ2-7 | TRBD2 | NA | TRBV7-2 | CASSPRLATSSYEQYF | TGTGCCAGCAGCCCAAGACTAGCGACTAGCTCCTACGAGCAGTACTTC
TRBJ2-3 | NA | NA | TRBV12-3/TRBV12-4 | CASSFLSRRDTQYF | TGTGCCAGCAGTTTTTTGTCAAGGAGAGATACGCAGTATTTT
TRBJ2-2 | NA | NA | TRBV27 | CASSPGTLDTGELFF | TGTGCCAGCAGTCCCGGGACGTTGGACACCGGGGAGCTGTTTTTT
TRBJ1-2 | TRBD1 | NA | TRBV5-1 | CASSSGQARGRGNYGYTF | TGCGCCAGCAGCTCCGGACAGGCCCGAGGTCGGGGTAACTATGGCTACACCTTC
TRBJ2-3 | TRBD1 | NA | TRBV20-1 | CSAPIRQGGTDTQYF | TGCAGTGCTCCTATCCGACAGGGGGGCACAGATACGCAGTATTTT
TRBJ2-3 | NA | few | TRBV2 | CATQTNRLASGDTQYF | TGTGCCACACAAACTAACAGGCTAGCCTCCGGAGATACGCAGTATTTT
TRBJ1-2 | TRBD1 | few | TRBV6-1 | CASEGQGGFYGYTF | TGTGCCAGTGAGGGACAGGGAGGATTCTATGGCTACACCTTC
TRBJ2-7 | NA | NA | TRBV5-1 | CASSISPNEQYF | TGCGCCAGCAGTATTTCCCCCAATGAGCAGTACTTC
TRBJ2-1 | NA | few | TRBV15 | CATSRDRLAYNEQFF | TGTGCCACCAGCAGAGATAGGCTGGCCTACAATGAGCAGTTCTTC
TRBJ2-2 | TRBD1 | NA | TRBV12-3/TRBV12-4 | CASSSPLGQLTGELFF | TGTGCCAGCAGTTCCCCTTTGGGACAGCTCACCGGGGAGCTGTTTTTT
TRBJ2-1 | NA | few | TRBV5-1 | CASSLAAGPPSEQFF | TGCGCCAGCAGCCTTGCGGCTGGTCCCCCCAGTGAGCAGTTCTTC
TRBJ2-7 | NA | few | TRBV28 | CSSSLRYEQYF | TGTTCCAGCAGTTTGCGGTACGAGCAGTACTTC
TRBJ2-7 | NA | once | TRBV20-1 | CSARVKGAYEQYF | TGCAGTGCTAGGGTTAAGGGAGCCTACGAGCAGTACTTC
TRBJ2-7 | NA | few | TRBV20-1 | CSAKEGAYEQYF | TGCAGTGCTAAGGAGGGGGCCTACGAGCAGTACTTC
TRBJ2-3 | TRBD2 | NA | TRBV4-1 | CASSQRTSGGEGDTQYF | TGCGCCAGCAGCCAACGGACTAGCGGGGGGGAAGGGGATACGCAGTATTTT
TRBJ2-3 | TRBD2 | NA | TRBV2 | CASLLLGLAGEVLSTDTQYF | TGTGCCAGCCTCCTACTGGGCCTAGCGGGAGAGGTACTTAGCACAGATACGCAGTATTTT
TRBJ2-7 | TRBD1 | few | TRBV20-1 | CSARSLGTGEYEQYF | TGCAGTGCTAGGTCGCTAGGGACAGGGGAGTACGAGCAGTACTTC
TRBJ2-1 | TRBD1 | few | TRBV29-1 | CSVETRTGGGNEQFF | TGCAGCGTTGAAACCCGGACAGGGGGCGGGAATGAGCAGTTCTTC
TRBJ1-4 | TRBD1 | NA | TRBV3-1 | CASSQATQGDEKLFF | TGTGCCAGCAGCCAAGCAACACAGGGGGATGAAAAACTGTTTTTT
TRBJ2-7 | NA | few | TRBV6-1 | CASSSLTGTYEQYF | TGTGCCAGCAGCAGTCTAACAGGGACCTACGAGCAGTACTTC
TRBJ2-7 | NA | NA | TRBV5-1 | CASSPRGCSSYEQYF | TGCGCCAGCAGCCCTCGAGGATGCTCCTCCTACGAGCAGTACTTC
TRBJ1-4 | TRBD1 | NA | TRBV20-1 | CSAEQGAWDEKLFF | TGCAGTGCAGAACAGGGGGCTTGGGATGAAAAACTGTTTTTT
TRBJ2-3 | NA | NA | TRBV12-3/TRBV12-4 | CASTIRDLPRGITDTQYF | TGTGCCAGCACCATTCGTGACCTTCCCCGGGGGATCACAGATACGCAGTATTTT